The 8 T cell receptor beta chains below come from one sample, sequenced in a study of neurological immune-mediated disorders (dated by TCRdb to between 2018 and 2020). Library method: 5' RACE. Sequenced on an Illumina HiSeq 2500. Using fastp at Q25 and MiXCR, TCRdb reprocessed the public reads and kept productive beta chains. All rows with the same CDR3 protein become a single entry with the most common DNA and genes. Counted in this sample were tens of thousands of distinct CDR3 sequences; roughly 14% of them appeared once. Over 25% of the sample goes to the ten largest clones. Sequences were obtained from PBMCs. The receptors stem from a woman in her fifties or sixties with HTLV-1-associated myelopathy (HAM/TSP).

The rearrangement uses TRBV21-1 and TRBJ2-7. TRBV21-1 represents a pseudogene. This CDR3 has 11 residues. For the CDR3, the DNA is TGTGCCAGCAGCCCGCGTGGCGAGCAGTACTTC. The encoded protein is CASSPRGEQYF.

This clonotype has ten or more counts. The rearrangement uses TRBV5-1 and TRBJ2-3; weak D call: TRBD2 (6 bases). The CDR3 length is 16 residues. Trimming removed 4 bases at V and 0 bases at J, with 15 bases between. Per germline, CDR1 SGHRS and CDR2 YFSETQ. CDR3 amino acids: CASSRDSPFSTDTQYF. The CDR3 DNA is TGCGCCAGCAGCCGGGACTCCCCTTTTAGCACAGATACGCAGTATTTT. The full variable domain, in which reference TRBV5-1 and TRBJ2-3 provide the parts outside the CDR3, is KAGVTQTPRYLIKTRGQQVTLSCSPISGHRSVSWYQQTPGQGLQFLFEYFSETQRNKGNFPGRFSGRQFSNSRSEMNVSTLELGDSALYLCASSRDSPFSTDTQYFGPGTRLTVL.

This clonotype was seen at least ten times. The chain couples TRBV5-1 to TRBJ2-5; possibly TRBD1 for D (5 bases). The CDR3 loop spans 16 amino acids. Germline V gives CDR1 SGHRS, CDR2 YFSETQ. V lost 0 bases and J 2 bases, leaving 14 bases between the germline ends. The CDR3 sequence: CASSLGQIPRQETQYF. For the CDR3, the DNA is TGCGCCAGCAGCTTGGGACAGATCCCAAGACAAGAGACCCAGTACTTC.

The table lists this clonotype with many counts. The chain uses TRBV9 and TRBJ1-2; the D gene is possibly TRBD1 (6 bases). Germline values: CDR1 SGDLS, CDR2 YYNGEE. The CDR3 extends over 14 amino acids. V was cut by 4 bases and J by 3 bases, with 13 bases left in between. The CDR3 DNA sequence: TGTGCCAGCAGCCTTATACAGGGAGACTATGGCTACACCTTC. It yields the protein CASSLIQGDYGYTF.

This clonotype was recorded many times. The chain has TRBV6-6 and TRBJ1-4, with D perhaps matching TRBD1 (5 bases). Trimming stripped 2 bases from V and 8 bases from J, with 9 bases between. The CDR3 has 13 amino acids. Germline CDR1 reads MNHNY; CDR2 reads SVGAGI (reference sequence). The CDR3 loop is CASSYRGGEKLFF. In DNA, the CDR3 is TGTGCCAGCAGTTACAGGGGTGGGGAAAAACTGTTTTTT.

The chain employs TRBV10-3 and TRBJ1-1, with TRBD1 matching over 8 bases. The V gene end was trimmed by 7 bases and the J gene end by 6 bases; junction bases not matched to a gene: 7. Germline V CDR1 and CDR2: ENHRY, SYGVKD. This CDR3 has 13 residues. Written as DNA, the CDR3 is TGTGCCATCACCTTGGAGACAGGGGCTGAAGCTTTCTTT. Amino acid sequence: CAITLETGAEAFF.

This clonotype was picked up many times. This rearrangement joins TRBV5-5 to TRBJ1-2, with 7 bases aligning to TRBD1. Per germline, CDR1 SGHKS and CDR2 YYEKEE (reference sequence). The CDR3 extends over 15 amino acids. V trimming: 2 bases; J trimming: 3 bases; junction bases outside the gene matches: 7. The CDR3 region is CASSFSRQGHYGYTF. The CDR3 bases are TGTGCCAGCAGCTTTTCGAGACAGGGCCACTATGGCTACACCTTC.

At least ten counts were recorded for this clonotype. The gene calls are TRBV3-1 and TRBJ1-5; 9 positions agree with TRBD1. The trim removed 2 bases at V and 6 bases at J, leaving 2 bases unmatched. The length of the CDR3 is 14 residues. Germline CDR1 reads LGHDT; CDR2 reads YNNKEL (reference sequence). The CDR3: CASSQTGGSQPQHF. The CDR3 region has the DNA TGTGCCAGCAGCCAAACAGGGGGCTCTCAGCCCCAGCATTTT. The full variable domain, in which reference TRBV3-1 and TRBJ1-5 provide the parts outside the CDR3, is DTAVSQTPKYLVTQMGNDKSIKCEQNLGHDTMYWYKQDSKKFLKIMFSYNNKELIINETVPNRFSPKSPDKAHLNLHINSLELGDSAVYFCASSQTGGSQPQHFGDGTRLSIL.